This TCR beta chain stems from a study of T-cell reconstitution after alpha-beta-depleted transplantation in children. Ten or more counts support this clonotype. This CDR3 has 17 amino acids. The germline V gene encodes CDR1 SNHLY and CDR2 FYNNEI. V shed 0 bases and J 0 bases; nucleotides not matched to a gene: 2. Preparation of the TCRbeta library used unique molecular identifiers. TCRdb passed the PCR reads through MiXCR, listing each CDR3 protein once. The profile shows about 240,000 distinct CDR3 sequences, about 12% of them singletons. This clonotype was sampled from a human donor who donated a stem cell graft to a child with acute lymphoblastic leukemia. The chain combines TRBV2 with TRBJ2-2, with 9 bases lining up with TRBD1. This specimen was PBMCs from the stem cell graft donor, taken from the stem cell graft. The CDR3: CASSEARTGANTGELFF. CDR3 DNA: TGTGCCAGCAGTGAAGCGAGGACAGGGGCGAACACCGGGGAGCTGTTTTTT.